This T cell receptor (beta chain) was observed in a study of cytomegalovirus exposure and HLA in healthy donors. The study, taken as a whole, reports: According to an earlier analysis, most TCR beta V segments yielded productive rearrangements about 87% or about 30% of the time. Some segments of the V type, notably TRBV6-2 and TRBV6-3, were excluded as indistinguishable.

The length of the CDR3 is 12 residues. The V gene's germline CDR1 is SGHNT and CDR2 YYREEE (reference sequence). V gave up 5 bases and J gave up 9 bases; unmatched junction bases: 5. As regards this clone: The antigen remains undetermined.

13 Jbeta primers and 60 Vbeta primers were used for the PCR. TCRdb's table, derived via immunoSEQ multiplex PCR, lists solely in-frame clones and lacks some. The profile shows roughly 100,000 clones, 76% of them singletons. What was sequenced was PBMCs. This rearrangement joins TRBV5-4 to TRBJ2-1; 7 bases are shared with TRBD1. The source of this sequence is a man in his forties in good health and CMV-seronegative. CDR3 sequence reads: CASSSTGFEQFF. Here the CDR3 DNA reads TGTGCCAGCAGTTCGACAGGGTTTGAGCAGTTCTTC.